The source of this T cell receptor beta chain is a study of T cell responses to AZD1222 COVID-19 vaccine (dated by TCRdb to about 2021). Some background on the complete study: AZD1222 recipients with second doses at about 4 weeks or about 12 weeks were pooled, because spike-specific TCR depth and breadth did not differ between schedules. A total of about 230 trial participants underwent TCR sequencing, of whom about 200 received two doses of AZD1222 and some 26 received two doses of the MenACWY control vaccine. Trial participants were enrolled into age subgroups of 18-55, 56-69 and 70-plus years, which contained about 150, 28 and 57 TCR-sequenced participants, respectively. The study at large found these results: Conclusions about previously exposed vaccinees are limited because only six or seven AZD1222 recipients were SARS-CoV-2 seropositive at baseline. Epitopes outside the regions mutated in the B.1.351 and B.1.1.7 variants were reportedly recognized by nearly half of the unique spike-specific TCRs. After two AZD1222 doses, both the breadth and the depth of spike-specific TCRs were significantly higher than at day 0 and than in MenACWY recipients. The 56-69-year group was small, and its depth increase did not reach significance, likely because of low power. The vaccine-associated CD4 TCRs covered the entire spike protein, and the dominant responses fell in regions 160-218 and 743-854. Participants were mostly white British, with more females than males. The authors suggested clonal diversity may have been underestimated. Because no samples from the day 14 peak response were available, repertoires could be characterized only after the peak T cell response.

The CDR3 regions of human TCRbeta chains were analyzed by immunosequencing. Concerning the study's data processing: Repertoire TCRs were checked for matches against a reference library of SARS-CoV-2-specific TCRs that had been generated using the MIRA antigen-specificity platform. Breadth meant the fraction of unique TCRs that were SARS-CoV-2-associated, whereas depth meant the fraction of total T cells that were SARS-CoV-2-associated. Each spike-specific TCR was assigned to its reactive spike region and to a CD4 or CD8 class using the MIRA data. Log10-transformed breadth and depth values were compared by one-way ANOVA with Sidak's multiple comparisons tests. Sourced from immuneACCESS, this table was stored by TCRdb with only in-frame sequences that have V and J called. A share of the clones is absent; for the studies checked, an unresolved V gene accounts for under half, and the remainder has no known explanation. D and trimming were read from the DNA, whereas the V and J calls and clone size are those reported in that table. The sample profile shows about 57,000 clones; roughly 85% of them were found once. The leading ten clones occupy around 20% of the sample.

The meaning of the sample's time point label: baseline before first vaccination. Vaccinee samples were obtained from the UK trials COV001 and COV002, which included a single-blind randomized controlled phase 2/3 trial of AZD1222 (ChAdOx1 nCoV-19) in healthy adults. For TCRbeta chain sequencing, PBMC samples were collected from trial participants at day 0 and at day 28 after the second dose. This clone was seen a few times. The antigen it binds to is not known. Base quality data are lacking; no much larger clone is found one base away. Its CDR3 holds 14 amino acids, cysteine through phenylalanine. This entry keeps only the CDR3 DNA: 42 bases, framed from base 1. From a lookup of the germline V gene, CDR1 and CDR2 are MDHEN and SYDVKM. Relative to germline, V is 6 bases shorter and J is 7 bases shorter, with 13 bases between their ends.

The sample here was peripheral blood, taken on day 0 of AZD1222 vaccination. This chain joins TRBV28 to TRBJ1-6, with TRBD1 perhaps the D gene, on 5 matching bases. The clonotype originates from an adult in good health. The nucleotide sequence is given as TGTGCCAGCAGCACAGGACTGATGAATTCACCCCTCCACTTT. Its amino acids are CASSTGLMNSPLHF. The variable domain in full, with residues beyond the CDR3 obtained from the reference TRBV28 and TRBJ1-6 genes, is DVKVTQSSRYLVKRTGEKVFLECVQDMDHENMFWYRQDPGLGLRLIYFSYDVKMKEKGDIPEGYSVSREKKERFSLILESASTNQTSMYLCASSTGLMNSPLHFGNGTRLTVT.